A single sample is the source of the 14 T cell receptor beta chains below, sequenced in a study of cytomegalovirus exposure and HLA in healthy donors. This PCR relied on a set of 60 Vbeta primers and 13 Jbeta primers. Produced via immunoSEQ multiplex PCR; TCRdb's table is partial and in-frame only. The sample lists 90,000 to 100,000 clones; about 81% were seen once. Sequencing used PBMCs. These receptors all come from a man aged 35-49 years in good health and CMV-seronegative.

CDR3 loop: CAWYGTGNYGYTF. DNA for the CDR3: TGTGCCTGGTATGGGACAGGGAACTATGGCTACACCTTC. The chain carries TRBV30 and TRBJ1-2, with TRBD1 identical over 9 bases. The CDR3 consists of 13 residues. Unmatched junction bases numbered 3, after V lost 5 bases and J lost 2 bases. In germline, CDR1 is GTSNPN, CDR2 SVGIG (reference sequence).

This clone was recorded once. CDR3 sequence: CAWGQGQGANYEQYF. For the CDR3, the DNA is TGTGCCTGGGGCCAAGGACAGGGGGCTAACTACGAGCAGTACTTC. This rearrangement joins TRBV30 to TRBJ2-7; 11 positions match TRBD1. Germline trimming cut 5 bases from V and 3 bases from J; bases unmatched to any gene: 9. The CDR3 runs to 15 residues. The germline CDR1 and CDR2 sequences are GTSNPN and SVGIG (reference sequence).

The chain links TRBV5-1 to TRBJ1-6; 7 bases line up with TRBD1. Trimming removed 4 bases from V and 7 bases from J; junction bases left unmatched: 8. CDR3 length equals 15 residues. Germline V lookup: CDR1 SGHRS, CDR2 YFSETQ. CDR3 nucleotide sequence: TGCGCCAGCAGCCTCGAAGGGGGCGCGAATTCACCCCTCCACTTT. Amino acid sequence: CASSLEGGANSPLHF. The whole variable domain, remainder taken from reference TRBV5-1 and TRBJ1-6, is KAGVTQTPRYLIKTRGQQVTLSCSPISGHRSVSWYQQTPGQGLQFLFEYFSETQRNKGNFPGRFSGRQFSNSRSEMNVSTLELGDSALYLCASSLEGGANSPLHFGNGTRLTVT.

This clone appeared a single time. V and J are TRBV6-5 and TRBJ2-7; TRBD1 matches at 10 bases. J gave up 2 bases and V 0 bases, and 1 base lay outside the gene matches. The CDR3 sequence is 15 residues long. Germline CDR1 is MNHEY and CDR2 is SVGAGI. In DNA, the CDR3 is TGTGCCAGCAGTTACTCGGGACAGGGGACCTACGAGCAGTACTTC. Its translation is CASSYSGQGTYEQYF.

The gene calls are TRBV28 and TRBJ1-3; D possibly corresponds to TRBD1 (6 bases). This CDR3 contains 17 residues. Trimming cost V 3 bases and J 0 bases, with 15 bases left between them. Germline-derived CDR1 and CDR2 are MDHEN and SYDVKM. DNA for the CDR3: TGTGCCAGCAGTTTGATTGGGGGGGCGAGCTCTGGAAACACCATATATTTT. Its translation: CASSLIGGASSGNTIYF.

The chain couples TRBV5-6 to TRBJ1-6; TRBD1 matches 7 bases. In germline, CDR1 is SGHDT, CDR2 YYEEEE. The V and J ends lost 4 bases and 4 bases, in that order; junction bases with no gene match: 2. The CDR3 is 14 amino acids. The CDR3 nucleotides are TGTGCCAGCAGCGAGGACAGGTATAATTCACCCCTCCACTTT. This encodes CASSEDRYNSPLHF.

The chain carries TRBV14 and TRBJ2-2, with D unresolved. Trimming left V 0 bases short and J 2 bases short, with 10 bases between. This CDR3 contains 16 residues. Germline CDR1 SGHDN, CDR2 FVKESK. The CDR3 nucleotides read TGTGCCAGCAGCCAAGATATACTGTTAAACACCGGGGAGCTGTTTTTT. Its translation: CASSQDILLNTGELFF.

This clone was seen a handful of times. This chain uses TRBV5-8 with TRBJ1-1, with D maybe TRBD1 (6 bases). V was cut by 4 bases and J by 0 bases, with 13 bases left in between. CDR1 and CDR2 (germline): SGHTS, YDEGEE. This CDR3 is 15 amino acids long. CDR3 nucleotide sequence: TGTGCCAGCAGCACAGGGAGTCGGGTGAACACTGAAGCTTTCTTT. It translates to CASSTGSRVNTEAFF.

The gene calls are TRBV16 and TRBJ2-2; D is possibly TRBD1 (6 bases). The CDR3 consists of 17 residues. The germline V and J ends were trimmed by 1 base and 0 bases, with 12 bases remaining between them. Germline lookup yields CDR1 KGHSY and CDR2 FQNENV. The CDR3 sequence: CASSQLGQGTNTGELFF. CDR3 DNA sequence: TGTGCCAGCAGCCAATTGGGGCAGGGGACGAACACCGGGGAGCTGTTTTTT.

The chain couples TRBV5-4 to TRBJ1-6; 7 positions agree with TRBD1. Trimming removed 0 bases from V and 8 bases from J; junction bases left unmatched: 5. The CDR3 is 15 amino acids. Germline CDR1 and CDR2: SGHNT and YYREEE (reference sequence). In DNA form, the CDR3 reads TGTGCCAGCAGCTTGGAGGGGGCCCTATATTCACCCCTCCACTTT. Protein: CASSLEGALYSPLHF.

This CDR3 is CASSIVGSSNPEQFF. CDR3 bases: TGTGCCAGTAGTATAGTGGGCAGCTCGAACCCTGAGCAGTTCTTC. This sequence joins TRBV19 and TRBJ2-1; the D is unclear. The CDR3 loop spans 15 amino acids. V lost 1 base and J lost 9, with 16 bases in between. Per the germline V gene, CDR1 is LNHDA and CDR2 is SQIVND (reference sequence).

The rearrangement links TRBV11-3 to TRBJ2-1; weak D call: TRBD1 (7 bases). Germline CDR1 and CDR2: SGHNT and YENEEA. V lost 5 bases and J lost 5, with 19 bases in between. CDR3 size: 16 residues. CDR3 nucleotide sequence: TGTGCCAGCAGCCCAGGGGGGTGGCAGGTAAACAATGAGCAGTTCTTC. Translated, it gives CASSPGGWQVNNEQFF.

About this clone itself: A junction end diverges from the germline sequence, so it may reflect a read error. J is TRBJ2-7 and V is TRBV6-5; D remains unclear. Germline CDR1 reads MNHEY; CDR2 reads SVGAGI. The CDR3 is made up of 11 amino acids. In nucleotides, the CDR3 is TGTGCCACCAGTCTTCTGTACGAGCAGTACTTC. This gives the protein CATSLLYEQYF.

The chain carries TRBV7-2 and TRBJ2-5, with a possible D match to TRBD2 (7 bases). With 5 bases removed from V and 1 base from J, the gap between germline ends came to 14 bases. The CDR3 sequence is 15 residues long. In germline, CDR1 is SGHTA, CDR2 FQGNSA. The CDR3 DNA reads as TGTGCCAGCAGCAGGGGGGGCGGGACCCAAGAGACCCAGTACTTC. Protein: CASSRGGGTQETQYF.